This T cell receptor beta chain appears in the sequencing data of a study of CD8 T cells in ankylosing spondylitis. Overall study findings and caveats: Disease-linked clones reportedly showed significant enrichment in matched ankylosing spondylitis synovial fluid. Characteristic of ankylosing spondylitis blood, it appeared, was a TCR beta motif comprising 7 to 9 highly homologous variants.

The CDR3 consists of 14 residues. CDR1 and CDR2 from the germline V gene are SGHRS and YFSETQ. Germline trimming cut 0 bases from V and 5 bases from J; bases unmatched to any gene: 4. As to this clonotype: No antigen is known for it.

Via MiXCR, TCRdb re-called the 5' RACE reads, giving one row per CDR3 protein. The data show about 140,000 distinct CDR3 sequences, roughly 8.4% seen once. Material: synovial fluid, either unsorted or a sorted T cell fraction (not recorded which). V gene TRBV5-1 combines with J gene TRBJ2-7, with 8 positions matching TRBD2. The TCR comes from a male donor with ankylosing spondylitis. CDR3 amino acids: CASSLGGGFDEQYF. CDR3 DNA sequence: TGCGCCAGCAGCTTGGGCGGGGGGTTCGACGAGCAGTACTTC.